This is a list of T cell receptor beta chains from one sample in a study of identical twins. In TCRdb, the 5' RACE reads were re-called with MiXCR into one record per CDR3 protein. Of 400,000 to 500,000 distinct CDR3 sequences listed, approximately 14% are singletons. These data also formed part of another study, on yellow fever vaccine responses in identical twins.

Sequenced sample: CD4+ T cells sorted from blood. The receptors stem from a woman between 18 and 29 years old in good health. Each CDR3 is given with its conserved first and last residue. Each record gives: V gene, CDR3 protein.

v_call: TRBV20-1
cdr3_aa: CSARDSAGGPDTGELFF

v_call: TRBV12-3/TRBV12-4
cdr3_aa: CASGRGFTDTQYF

v_call: TRBV28
cdr3_aa: CASTQGRETQYF

v_call: TRBV4-3
cdr3_aa: CASSQDREHEQFF

v_call: TRBV4-2
cdr3_aa: CASSQEPPRTSGIDTQYF

v_call: TRBV20-1
cdr3_aa: CSARLVRYEQFF

v_call: TRBV6-2/TRBV6-3
cdr3_aa: CASSTREQGVGELFF

v_call: TRBV29-1
cdr3_aa: CSITRETYEQYF

v_call: TRBV12-3/TRBV12-4
cdr3_aa: CASSPGNTFNEQFF

v_call: TRBV5-1
cdr3_aa: CASSKTDSRTDTQYF

v_call: TRBV5-1
cdr3_aa: CASSHSSGDTQYF

v_call: TRBV25-1
cdr3_aa: CASSEYSVEQYF

v_call: TRBV20-1
cdr3_aa: CSAVNPGTAIIGELFF

v_call: TRBV5-1
cdr3_aa: CASSLAGDPLNTQYF

v_call: TRBV6-2/TRBV6-3
cdr3_aa: CASSYGGLQAETQYF

v_call: TRBV7-9
cdr3_aa: CASSLVTGTGLGEQYF

v_call: TRBV29-1
cdr3_aa: CSVEDRSRRRGTDTQYF

v_call: TRBV20-1
cdr3_aa: CSARWDTNQPQHF

v_call: TRBV12-3/TRBV12-4
cdr3_aa: CASSVAGGPNEQYF

v_call: TRBV27
cdr3_aa: CASSLVSQGGKNIQYF

v_call: TRBV15
cdr3_aa: CATSRDLTGVGGYTF

v_call: TRBV7-2
cdr3_aa: CASRFGRNTGELFF

v_call: TRBV5-1
cdr3_aa: CASSGRDGSTDTQYF

v_call: TRBV2
cdr3_aa: CASRVPRQGASYEQYF

v_call: TRBV9
cdr3_aa: CASSAWTSRNEQFF

v_call: TRBV27
cdr3_aa: CASSYLRRGQLIEDTQYF

v_call: TRBV7-2
cdr3_aa: CASSADRSGRGDEQFF

v_call: TRBV4-2
cdr3_aa: CASSQERGLTQYF

v_call: TRBV12-3/TRBV12-4
cdr3_aa: CASSFGSGGHNRYNEQFF

v_call: TRBV9
cdr3_aa: CASSVDPNTGELFF

v_call: TRBV4-3
cdr3_aa: CASSQSRLDIQYF

v_call: TRBV19
cdr3_aa: CASSIGGLAEAYEQYF

v_call: TRBV12-3/TRBV12-4
cdr3_aa: CASSLVWEGRAETQYF

v_call: TRBV20-1
cdr3_aa: CSAAGRASQPQHF

v_call: TRBV10-3
cdr3_aa: CAARDREGQPQHF

v_call: TRBV13
cdr3_aa: CASSLASYGYTF